This T cell receptor beta chain comes out of a study of tumor-infiltrating lymphocytes in localized non-small cell lung cancer. Regarding the study as a whole: Only some patients had TCR sequencing, depending on available tissue. Technical variation could not be separated from intratumor heterogeneity here. TCRbeta sequencing showed higher T cell infiltration in tumors than uninvolved lung.

As for this clone: Antigen unknown.

Data came from immunoSEQ multiplex PCR; TCRdb stores just in-frame clones and leaves some out. The repertoire includes approximately 4,000 clones, roughly 70% of them detected once, and under 15% sits in the top ten. Germline CDR1 reads SGHDN; CDR2 reads FVKESK. V lost 1 base to trimming and J lost 1 base; unmatched junction nucleotides: 3. This CDR3 has 16 amino acids. The sample comprised uninvolved lung tissue not adjacent to the tumor. The clonotype comes from a human donor with non-small cell lung cancer. The chain recombines TRBV14 with TRBJ2-4; 8 positions match TRBD1. Here the CDR3 reads CASSQAGGAAKNIQYF. The CDR3 DNA follows: TGTGCCAGCAGCCAAGCAGGGGGCGCCGCCAAAAACATTCAGTACTTC. The full variable domain, rest sourced from reference TRBV14 and TRBJ2-4, is EAGVTQFPSHSVIEKGQTVTLRCDPISGHDNLYWYRRVMGKEIKFLLHFVKESKQDESGMPNNRFLAERTGGTYSTLKVQPAELEDSGVYFCASSQAGGAAKNIQYFGAGTRLSVL.